Shown below are 27 T cell receptor beta chains from a single sample sequenced in a study of cytomegalovirus exposure and HLA in healthy donors. Measured with immunoSEQ multiplex PCR; TCRdb has only the in-frame clones, and not every one. The table has 200,000 or so clones, around four fifths seen once. Material for sequencing was PBMCs. Receptors originate from a young man in good health and CMV-seropositive.

The chain uses TRBV27 and TRBJ2-5; the D gene is possibly TRBD2 (6 bases). V lost 8 bases and J lost 5, with 18 bases in between. CDR1 and CDR2 (germline): MNHEY, SMNVEV (reference sequence). This CDR3 region has 14 residues. DNA of the CDR3: TGTGCCAGCTCCGTTGGGGGGATTGGGGAGACCCAGTACTTC. This encodes CASSVGGIGETQYF.

The chain carries TRBV6-6 and TRBJ2-1, with 7 bases aligning to TRBD2. Per germline, CDR1 MNHNY and CDR2 SVGAGI (reference sequence). V trimming: 6 bases; J trimming: 7 bases; junction bases outside the gene matches: 9. The CDR3 loop spans 14 amino acids. CDR3 residues: CASRDAGDVNEQFF. The CDR3 nucleotides are TGTGCCAGCAGAGATGCGGGAGATGTGAATGAGCAGTTCTTC.

The CDR3 loop is CSARQGYGYTF. CDR3 DNA sequence: TGCAGTGCTAGACAGGGGTATGGCTACACCTTC. The V and J genes are TRBV20-1 and TRBJ1-2; D is perhaps TRBD1 (6 bases). The V gene lost 2 bases and the J gene lost 5 bases, with 6 bases spanning the gap. Per the germline V gene, CDR1 is DFQATT and CDR2 is SNEGSKA (reference sequence). The CDR3 runs 11 residues.

This clone appeared a few times. This sequence joins TRBV27 and TRBJ1-5; 9 nucleotides agree with TRBD1. In germline, CDR1 is MNHEY, CDR2 SMNVEV (reference sequence). The CDR3 is made up of 15 amino acids. The V and J ends lost 4 bases and 2 bases, in that order; junction bases with no gene match: 3. CDR3 sequence reads: CASSWGQGGNQPQHF. The CDR3 DNA is TGTGCCAGCAGTTGGGGACAGGGTGGCAATCAGCCCCAGCATTTT.

This chain links TRBV5-4 with TRBJ2-7; 9 bases match TRBD2. From germline, CDR1 is SGHNT and CDR2 YYREEE (reference sequence). CDR3 length: 14 amino acids. Trimming removed 0 bases from V and 5 bases from J; junction bases left unmatched: 3. This chain's CDR3 is CASSLGGRANEQYF. DNA for the CDR3: TGTGCCAGCAGCTTGGGCGGGAGGGCCAACGAGCAGTACTTC.

This sequence joins TRBV7-2 and TRBJ2-5; perhaps TRBD1 as D (5 bases). This CDR3 comprises 13 residues. Germline V lookup: CDR1 SGHTA, CDR2 FQGNSA. The V end lost 2 bases, the J end lost 3 bases, and 7 bases lay between the germline ends. CDR3 amino acids: CASSLSREETQYF. Written as DNA, the CDR3 is TGTGCCAGCAGCTTAAGCAGGGAAGAGACCCAGTACTTC.

This clone occurred once. V gene TRBV4-3 combines with J gene TRBJ2-3; 10 bases fit TRBD2. The V segment lost 2 bases and the J segment 4 bases; nucleotides outside the gene matches: 6. Germline V gives CDR1 LGHNA, CDR2 YSLEER. The CDR3 is 16 residues long. The CDR3 loop reads CASSQQAGGPPDTQYF. In DNA form, the CDR3 reads TGCGCCAGCAGCCAACAAGCGGGAGGGCCCCCAGATACGCAGTATTTT.

The chain is built from TRBV28 and TRBJ2-3; the D gene is possibly TRBD1 (5 bases). CDR3 length equals 12 residues. The V and J ends lost 6 bases and 4 bases respectively, with 8 bases between them. The V gene's germline CDR1 is MDHEN and CDR2 SYDVKM. CDR3 nucleotide sequence: TGTGCCAGCAGCGGACAACCAGATACGCAGTATTTT. Translated, it gives CASSGQPDTQYF.

This clone was counted only a few times. The chain has TRBV9 and TRBJ2-7; D is ambiguous. Germline V gene lookup returns CDR1 SGDLS and CDR2 YYNGEE. The CDR3 contains 14 residues. Trimming took off 3 bases at V and 4 bases at J, with 14 bases between the two ends. As DNA, the CDR3 is TGTGCCAGCAGCGGCCGAGGCAATGATTACGAGCAGTACTTC. This codes for CASSGRGNDYEQYF.

This clone was counted a few times. The chain combines TRBV19 with TRBJ2-7; 7 bases agree with TRBD1. The length of the CDR3 is 13 residues. The trim removed 6 bases at V and 6 bases at J, leaving 8 bases unmatched. Germline loops: CDR1 LNHDA, CDR2 SQIVND (reference sequence). CDR3 coding DNA: TGTGCCAGTAGGCGGACAGGCTATCTCGAGCAGTACTTC. Protein sequence: CASRRTGYLEQYF. The entire variable domain, with the rest obtained from reference TRBV19 and TRBJ2-7, is as follows: DGGITQSPKYLFRKEGQNVTLSCEQNLNHDAMYWYRQDPGQGLRLIYYSQIVNDFQKGDIAEGYSVSREKKESFPLTVTSAQKNPTAFYLCASRRTGYLEQYFGPGTRLTVT.

This clone has a handful of counts. V and J are TRBV7-6 and TRBJ1-1; possible D gene TRBD1, 5 bases. Germline loops: CDR1 SGHVS, CDR2 FNYEAQ. The germline V and J ends were trimmed by 5 bases and 0 bases, with 7 bases remaining between them. The CDR3 has 13 residues. Here the CDR3 reads CASSPQVNTEAFF. The CDR3, as DNA: TGTGCCAGCAGCCCACAGGTGAACACTGAAGCTTTCTTT.

This clone was detected only once. J is TRBJ2-7 and V is TRBV30, with 11 bases identical to TRBD2. This CDR3 has 13 amino acids. Germline V CDR1 and CDR2: GTSNPN, SVGIG (reference sequence). The V segment lost 2 bases and the J segment 7 bases; nucleotides outside the gene matches: 4. The CDR3 DNA reads TGTGCCTGGAGTTTAGCGGGAGGGCCTGAGCAGTACTTC. It is translated as CAWSLAGGPEQYF.

CDR3 protein: CASSVDPGGTDTQYF. CDR3 coding DNA: TGTGCCAGCAGCGTAGACCCAGGGGGCACAGATACGCAGTATTTT. The chain couples TRBV9 to TRBJ2-3; D perhaps matches TRBD1 (6 bases). V was shortened by 0 bases and J by 1 base, with 9 bases between the two germline ends. CDR3 length: 15 amino acids. Germline CDR1 reads SGDLS; CDR2 reads YYNGEE.

The rearrangement uses TRBV5-5 and TRBJ2-7, with 7 bases fitting TRBD1. The CDR3 totals 14 residues. J was trimmed by 5 bases and V by 3 bases; bases with no gene match: 8. Germline V gene lookup returns CDR1 SGHKS and CDR2 YYEKEE (reference sequence). DNA for the CDR3: TGTGCCAGCAGCTACCTAGACAGGGTGCACGAGCAGTACTTC. Translated, it gives CASSYLDRVHEQYF.

This clone showed up just once. This rearrangement joins TRBV19 to TRBJ2-1; 8 nucleotides match TRBD2. The V gene end was trimmed by 9 bases and the J gene end by 2 bases; junction bases not matched to a gene: 15. The CDR3 runs to 17 residues. CDR1 LNHDA and CDR2 SQIVND come from the germline V gene (reference sequence). The CDR3: CASREGRALITYNEQFF. In DNA, the CDR3 is TGTGCCAGCCGGGAGGGCCGCGCTTTGATCACCTACAATGAGCAGTTCTTC. Full variable domain (missing parts from reference TRBV19 and TRBJ2-1): DGGITQSPKYLFRKEGQNVTLSCEQNLNHDAMYWYRQDPGQGLRLIYYSQIVNDFQKGDIAEGYSVSREKKESFPLTVTSAQKNPTAFYLCASREGRALITYNEQFFGPGTRLTVL.

The rearrangement joins TRBV4-2 to TRBJ2-7; weak D call: TRBD2 (7 bases). This CDR3 has 15 residues. Germline V CDR1 and CDR2: LGHNA, YNFKEQ. V was pared by 4 bases and J by 3 bases, with 16 bases between. The CDR3 sequence is CASSPKGGGGYEQYF. CDR3 sequence (DNA): TGTGCCAGCAGCCCCAAGGGGGGGGGAGGCTACGAGCAGTACTTC.

The chain recombines TRBV28 with TRBJ2-7; 12 nucleotides line up with TRBD2. The V gene end was trimmed by 8 bases and the J gene end by 2 bases; junction bases not matched to a gene: 13. The CDR3 runs 17 residues. Germline lookup yields CDR1 MDHEN and CDR2 SYDVKM. The DNA of the CDR3 is TGTGCCAGCGCGGGAGGGAGGGCTAGCGGGAGGGCCTACGAGCAGTACTTC. Its protein product is CASAGGRASGRAYEQYF. The whole variable domain, filled in from reference TRBV28 and TRBJ2-7, reads DVKVTQSSRYLVKRTGEKVFLECVQDMDHENMFWYRQDPGLGLRLIYFSYDVKMKEKGDIPEGYSVSREKKERFSLILESASTNQTSMYLCASAGGRASGRAYEQYFGPGTRLTVT.

V and J are TRBV7-2 and TRBJ2-2, with 10 bases that match TRBD1. CDR1 is SGHTA, CDR2 FQGNSA, per germline. The J segment lost 8 bases and the V segment lost 5 bases, leaving 5 bases of the junction unmatched. The CDR3 totals 14 residues. The CDR3 bases are TGTGCCAGCAGCGGACAGGGGGGACTGGGGGAGCTGTTTTTT. Translating gives CASSGQGGLGELFF.

This chain links TRBV4-2 with TRBJ2-7; 8 positions match TRBD2. V dropped 0 bases and J dropped 7; count of bases not matched to a gene: 14. CDR3 length equals 17 residues. Germline CDR1 and CDR2: LGHNA and YNFKEQ. CDR3 protein: CASSQETGGALGGEQYF. The CDR3 region has the DNA TGTGCCAGCAGCCAAGAAACGGGGGGGGCTCTAGGTGGGGAGCAGTACTTC.

This clone was observed once. This chain joins TRBV19 and TRBJ1-2; 9 bases map to TRBD1. Germline V gives CDR1 LNHDA, CDR2 SQIVND (reference sequence). CDR3 length: 12 residues. V dropped 6 bases and J dropped 14; count of bases not matched to a gene: 10. The CDR3: CASSAGTGSTTF. CDR3 bases: TGTGCCAGTAGCGCCGGGACAGGGAGTACGACCTTC.

The rearrangement joins TRBV10-3 to TRBJ1-4; D is possibly TRBD1 (6 bases). The germline V gene encodes CDR1 ENHRY and CDR2 SYGVKD. V was shortened by 2 bases and J by 3 bases, with 10 bases between the two germline ends. The CDR3 totals 15 residues. The CDR3 DNA is TGTGCCATCAGTGAGGACGACAGGCCTAATGAAAAACTGTTTTTT. The encoded protein is CAISEDDRPNEKLFF.

This chain links TRBV6-1 with TRBJ1-2, with 7 nucleotides matching TRBD1. Per germline, CDR1 MNHNS and CDR2 SASEGT. There are 15 residues in the CDR3. J lost 4 bases, V lost 5 bases, and 10 bases had no gene match. CDR3 coding DNA: TGTGCCAGCAGTCTCACCGGGACAGCCCTCTATGGCTACACCTTC. The encoded protein is CASSLTGTALYGYTF.

This chain uses TRBV9 with TRBJ2-3; no definite D call. The CDR3 has 13 residues. Trimming shortened V by 4 bases and J by 2 bases, and 8 bases separated the two germline ends. CDR1 and CDR2 from the germline V gene are SGDLS and YYNGEE. The CDR3 sequence is CASSLDSTDTQYF. The CDR3 DNA is TGTGCCAGCAGCCTCGACTCCACAGATACGCAGTATTTT.

V and J are TRBV5-6 and TRBJ1-4, with 10 bases lining up with TRBD1. Germline V CDR1 and CDR2: SGHDT, YYEEEE. V dropped 4 bases and J dropped 2; count of bases not matched to a gene: 11. The CDR3 runs 18 residues. Here the CDR3 DNA reads TGTGCCAGCAGCGCCGGGACAGGGGCGGTAGGGACTAATGAAAAACTGTTTTTT. Translation: CASSAGTGAVGTNEKLFF.

V usage is TRBV28 and J usage is TRBJ1-3, with 7 nucleotides matching TRBD1. Germline V CDR1 and CDR2: MDHEN, SYDVKM. V gave up 6 bases and J gave up 2 bases; unmatched junction bases: 7. CDR3 length: 15 amino acids. The CDR3 reads CASRPGQEAGNTIYF. The CDR3 nucleotides are TGTGCCAGCAGACCTGGACAGGAGGCTGGAAACACCATATATTTT.

This clone has just one count. This chain connects TRBV9 to TRBJ1-1; 7 bases are a match to TRBD1. CDR1 and CDR2 from the germline V gene are SGDLS and YYNGEE. With 0 bases clipped from V and 9 bases from J, the junction kept 8 bases outside the gene matches. CDR3 size: 14 residues. Here the CDR3 DNA reads TGTGCCAGCAGCGTAGAGGGGGCCAGGGCTAAAGCTTTCTTT. Translating it yields CASSVEGARAKAFF.

The rearrangement links TRBV29-1 to TRBJ2-1; TRBD2 aligns across 11 bases. Germline-derived CDR1 and CDR2 are SQVTM and ANQGSEA. The V gene end was trimmed by 1 base and the J gene end by 7 bases; junction bases not matched to a gene: 9. This CDR3 contains 16 residues. The CDR3 here is CSVEGLTSGSLNEQFF. The CDR3 DNA sequence: TGCAGCGTTGAAGGCCTCACTAGCGGGAGTCTTAATGAGCAGTTCTTC.